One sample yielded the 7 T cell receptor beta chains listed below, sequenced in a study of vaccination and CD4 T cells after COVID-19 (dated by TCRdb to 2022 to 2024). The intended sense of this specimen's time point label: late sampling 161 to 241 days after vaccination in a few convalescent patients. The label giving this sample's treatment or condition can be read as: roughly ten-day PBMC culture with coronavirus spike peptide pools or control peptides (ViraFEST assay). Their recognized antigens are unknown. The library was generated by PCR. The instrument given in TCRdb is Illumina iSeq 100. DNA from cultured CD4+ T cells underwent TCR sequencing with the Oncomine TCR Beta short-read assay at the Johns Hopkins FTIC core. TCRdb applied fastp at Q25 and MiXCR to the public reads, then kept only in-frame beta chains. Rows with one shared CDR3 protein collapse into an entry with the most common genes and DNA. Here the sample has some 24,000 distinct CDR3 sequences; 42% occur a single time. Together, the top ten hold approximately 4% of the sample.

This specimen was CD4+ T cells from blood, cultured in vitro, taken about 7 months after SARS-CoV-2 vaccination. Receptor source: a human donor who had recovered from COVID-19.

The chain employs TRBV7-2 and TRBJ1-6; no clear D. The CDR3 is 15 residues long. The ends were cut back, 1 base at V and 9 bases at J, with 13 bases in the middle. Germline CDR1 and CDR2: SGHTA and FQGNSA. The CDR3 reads CASSLVWESRSPLHF. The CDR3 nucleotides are TGTGCCAGCAGCTTAGTGTGGGAAAGTCGTTCACCCCTCCACTTT.

CDR3 residues: CAISDEGSEAFF. CDR3 in DNA: TGTGCCATCAGTGACGAGGGGTCTGAAGCTTTCTTT. The chain couples TRBV10-3 to TRBJ1-1, with D perhaps TRBD1 (5 bases). This CDR3 spans 12 amino acids. V lost 3 bases and J lost 6, with 8 bases in between. Germline V CDR1 and CDR2: ENHRY, SYGVKD.

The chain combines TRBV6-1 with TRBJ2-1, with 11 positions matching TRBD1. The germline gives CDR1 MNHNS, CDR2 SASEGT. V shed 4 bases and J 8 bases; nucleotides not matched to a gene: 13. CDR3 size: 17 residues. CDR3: CASSGTGGWGDSHEQFF. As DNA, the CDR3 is TGTGCCAGCAGTGGGACAGGGGGCTGGGGAGATAGCCATGAGCAGTTCTTC.

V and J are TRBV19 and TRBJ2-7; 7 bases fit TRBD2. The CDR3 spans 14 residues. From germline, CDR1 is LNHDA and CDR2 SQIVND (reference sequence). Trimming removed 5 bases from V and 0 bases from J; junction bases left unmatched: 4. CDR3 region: CASSGGGVSYEQYF. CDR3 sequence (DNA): TGTGCCAGTAGTGGTGGGGGGGTCTCCTACGAGCAGTACTTC. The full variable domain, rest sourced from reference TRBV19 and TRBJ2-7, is DGGITQSPKYLFRKEGQNVTLSCEQNLNHDAMYWYRQDPGQGLRLIYYSQIVNDFQKGDIAEGYSVSREKKESFPLTVTSAQKNPTAFYLCASSGGGVSYEQYFGPGTRLTVT.

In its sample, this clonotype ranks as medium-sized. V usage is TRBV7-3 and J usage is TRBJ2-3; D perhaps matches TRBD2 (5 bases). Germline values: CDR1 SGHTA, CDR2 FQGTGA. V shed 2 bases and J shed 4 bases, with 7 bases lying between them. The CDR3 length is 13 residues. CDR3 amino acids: CASSLLSADTQYF. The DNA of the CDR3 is TGTGCCAGCAGCTTACTTAGCGCAGATACGCAGTATTTT.

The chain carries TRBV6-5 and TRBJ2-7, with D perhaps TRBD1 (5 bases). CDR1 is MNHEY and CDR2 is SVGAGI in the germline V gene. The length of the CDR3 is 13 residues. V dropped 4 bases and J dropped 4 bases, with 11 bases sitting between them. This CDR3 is CASSSSSGYEQYF. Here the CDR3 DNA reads TGTGCCAGCAGTTCGTCCTCAGGGTACGAGCAGTACTTC.

The CDR3 protein is CASSRPDWSGVGEQFF. In nucleotides, the CDR3 is TGTGCCAGCAGTCGACCCGACTGGAGCGGGGTGGGTGAGCAGTTCTTC. J is TRBJ2-1 and V is TRBV6-1; 7 positions match TRBD2. Germline CDR1 MNHNS, CDR2 SASEGT. The CDR3 sequence is 16 residues long. V was pared by 5 bases and J by 9 bases, with 16 bases of the junction left unmatched.